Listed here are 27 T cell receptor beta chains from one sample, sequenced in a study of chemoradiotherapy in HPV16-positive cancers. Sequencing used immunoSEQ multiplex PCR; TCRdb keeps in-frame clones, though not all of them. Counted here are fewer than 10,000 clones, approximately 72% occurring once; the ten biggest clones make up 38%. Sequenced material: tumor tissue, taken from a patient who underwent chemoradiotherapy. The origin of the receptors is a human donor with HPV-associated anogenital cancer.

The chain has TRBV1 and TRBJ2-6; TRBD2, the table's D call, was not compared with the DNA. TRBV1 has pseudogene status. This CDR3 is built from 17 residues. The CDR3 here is CTSSQEGRTSGANVLTF. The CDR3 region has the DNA TGCACCAGCAGCCAGGAGGGGAGAACCTCTGGGGCCAACGTCCTGACTTTC.

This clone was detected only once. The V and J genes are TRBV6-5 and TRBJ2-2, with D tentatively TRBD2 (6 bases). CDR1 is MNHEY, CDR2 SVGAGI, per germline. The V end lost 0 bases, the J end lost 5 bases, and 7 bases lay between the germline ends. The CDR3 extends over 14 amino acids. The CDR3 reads CASSYSSGTGELFF. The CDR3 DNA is TGTGCCAGCAGTTACTCGAGCGGGACCGGGGAGCTGTTTTTT.

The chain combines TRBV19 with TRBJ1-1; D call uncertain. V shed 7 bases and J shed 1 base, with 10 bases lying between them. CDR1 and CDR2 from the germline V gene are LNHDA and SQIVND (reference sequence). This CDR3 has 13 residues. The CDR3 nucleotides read TGTGCCAGTAACATACACCAGAACACTGAAGCTTTCTTT. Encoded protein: CASNIHQNTEAFF.

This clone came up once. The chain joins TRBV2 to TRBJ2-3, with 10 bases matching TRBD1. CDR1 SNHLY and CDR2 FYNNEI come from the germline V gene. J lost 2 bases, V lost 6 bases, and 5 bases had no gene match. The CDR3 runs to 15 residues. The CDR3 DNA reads TGTGCCAGCAGAGCCGGACAGGGGGACACAGATACGCAGTATTTT. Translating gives CASRAGQGDTDTQYF.

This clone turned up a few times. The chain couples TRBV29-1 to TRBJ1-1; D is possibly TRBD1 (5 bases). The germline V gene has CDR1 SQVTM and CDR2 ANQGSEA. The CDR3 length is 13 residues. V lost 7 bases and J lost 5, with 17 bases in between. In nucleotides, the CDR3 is TGCAGCGGGGGGATCAGGGAAGGGACTGAAGCTTTCTTT. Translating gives CSGGIREGTEAFF.

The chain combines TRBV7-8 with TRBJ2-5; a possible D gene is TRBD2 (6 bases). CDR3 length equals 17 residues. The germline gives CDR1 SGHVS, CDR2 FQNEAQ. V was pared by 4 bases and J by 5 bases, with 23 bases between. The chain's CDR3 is CASSYSLGGHGLETQYF. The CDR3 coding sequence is TGTGCCAGCAGCTACAGCCTCGGGGGTCACGGCCTGGAGACCCAGTACTTC.

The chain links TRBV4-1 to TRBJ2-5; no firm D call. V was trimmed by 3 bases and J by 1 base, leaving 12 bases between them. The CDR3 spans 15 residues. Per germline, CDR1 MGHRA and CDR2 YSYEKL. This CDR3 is CASSHPGRPQETQYF. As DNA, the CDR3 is TGCGCCAGCAGCCACCCGGGCCGACCCCAAGAGACCCAGTACTTC.

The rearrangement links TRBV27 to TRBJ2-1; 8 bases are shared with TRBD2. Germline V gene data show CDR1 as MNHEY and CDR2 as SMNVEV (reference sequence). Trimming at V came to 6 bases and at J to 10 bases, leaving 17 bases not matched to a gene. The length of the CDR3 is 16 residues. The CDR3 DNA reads TGTGCCAGCAGCCTCGGCCTAAGCGGGAGAAGTGGGGAGCAGTTCTTC. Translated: CASSLGLSGRSGEQFF.

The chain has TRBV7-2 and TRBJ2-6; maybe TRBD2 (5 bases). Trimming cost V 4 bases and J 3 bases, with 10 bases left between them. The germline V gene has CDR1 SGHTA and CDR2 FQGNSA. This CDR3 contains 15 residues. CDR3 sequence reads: CASSSHRGGANVLTF. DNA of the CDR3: TGTGCCAGCAGCTCCCACCGGGGTGGGGCCAACGTCCTGACTTTC.

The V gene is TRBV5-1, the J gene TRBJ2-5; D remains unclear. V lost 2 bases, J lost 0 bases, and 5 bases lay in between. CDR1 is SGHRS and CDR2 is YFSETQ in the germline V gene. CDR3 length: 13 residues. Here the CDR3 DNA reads TGCGCCAGCAGCTTCAATTACCAAGAGACCCAGTACTTC. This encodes CASSFNYQETQYF.

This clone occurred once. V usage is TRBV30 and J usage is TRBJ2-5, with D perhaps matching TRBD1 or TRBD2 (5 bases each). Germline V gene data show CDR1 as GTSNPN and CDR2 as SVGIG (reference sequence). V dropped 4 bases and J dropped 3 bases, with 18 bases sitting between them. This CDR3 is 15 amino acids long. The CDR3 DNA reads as TGTGCCTGGAACACCGGATGGGGGTTAGAAGAGACCCAGTACTTC. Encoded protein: CAWNTGWGLEETQYF.

CDR3 DNA: TGTGCCAGTAGTATTTCCGGCGGGGTGAACACCGGGGAGCTGTTTTTT. Protein product: CASSISGGVNTGELFF. The chain recombines TRBV19 with TRBJ2-2; TRBD2 is a possible D gene (6 bases). V was shortened by 3 bases and J by 1 base, with 12 bases between the two germline ends. Germline CDR1 LNHDA, CDR2 SQIVND (reference sequence). The CDR3 length is 16 residues. The variable domain in full, completed from reference TRBV19 and TRBJ2-2, reads DGGITQSPKYLFRKEGQNVTLSCEQNLNHDAMYWYRQDPGQGLRLIYYSQIVNDFQKGDIAEGYSVSREKKESFPLTVTSAQKNPTAFYLCASSISGGVNTGELFFGEGSRLTVL.

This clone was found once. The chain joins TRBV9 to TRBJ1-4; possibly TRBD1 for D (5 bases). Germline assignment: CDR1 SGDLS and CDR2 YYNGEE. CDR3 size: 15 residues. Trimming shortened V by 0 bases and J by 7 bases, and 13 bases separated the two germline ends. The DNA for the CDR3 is TGTGCCAGCAGCGTAGCGCAGGGCGGTAGTGAAAAACTGTTTTTT. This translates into CASSVAQGGSEKLFF.

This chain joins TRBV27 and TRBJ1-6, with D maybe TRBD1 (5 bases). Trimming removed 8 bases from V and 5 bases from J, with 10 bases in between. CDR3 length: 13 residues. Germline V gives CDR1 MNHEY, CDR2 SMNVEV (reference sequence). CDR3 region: CASPGRDNSPLHF. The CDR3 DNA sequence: TGTGCCAGCCCGGGACGGGATAATTCACCCCTCCACTTT.

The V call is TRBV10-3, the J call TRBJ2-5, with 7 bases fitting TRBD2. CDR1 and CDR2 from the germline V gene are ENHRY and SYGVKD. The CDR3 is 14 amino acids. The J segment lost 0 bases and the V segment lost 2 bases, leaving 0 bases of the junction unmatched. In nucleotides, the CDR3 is TGTGCCATCAGTGAGGCGGGGGACCAAGAGACCCAGTACTTC. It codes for CAISEAGDQETQYF.

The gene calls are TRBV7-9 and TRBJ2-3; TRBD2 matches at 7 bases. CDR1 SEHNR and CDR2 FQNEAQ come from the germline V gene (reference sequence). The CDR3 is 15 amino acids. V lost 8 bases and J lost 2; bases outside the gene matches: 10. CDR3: CASGPLAGSTDTQYF. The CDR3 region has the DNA TGTGCCAGCGGCCCTTTAGCGGGCTCCACAGATACGCAGTATTTT.

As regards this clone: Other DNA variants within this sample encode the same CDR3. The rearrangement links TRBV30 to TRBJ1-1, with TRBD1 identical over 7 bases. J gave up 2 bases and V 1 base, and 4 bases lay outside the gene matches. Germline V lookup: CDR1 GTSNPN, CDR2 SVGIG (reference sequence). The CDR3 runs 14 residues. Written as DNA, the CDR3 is TGTGCCTGGAGTGGGGGACAGCTAAACACTGAAGCTTTCTTT. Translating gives CAWSGGQLNTEAFF.

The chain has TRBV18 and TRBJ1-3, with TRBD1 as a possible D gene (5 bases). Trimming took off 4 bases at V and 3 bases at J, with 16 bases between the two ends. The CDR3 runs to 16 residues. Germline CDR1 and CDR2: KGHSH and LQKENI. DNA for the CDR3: TGTGCCAGCTCACAGGGACGGGATCTAGGTGGAAACACCATATATTTT. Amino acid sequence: CASSQGRDLGGNTIYF.

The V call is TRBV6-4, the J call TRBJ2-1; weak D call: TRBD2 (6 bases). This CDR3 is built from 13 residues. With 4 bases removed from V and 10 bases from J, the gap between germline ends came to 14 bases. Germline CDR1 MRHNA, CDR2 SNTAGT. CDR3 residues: CASSVEAGLEQFF. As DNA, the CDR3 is TGTGCCAGCAGTGTGGAGGCCGGACTAGAGCAGTTCTTC.

This chain's CDR3 is CASSLGPGELFF. For the CDR3, the DNA is TGTGCCAGCTCACTCGGCCCCGGGGAGCTGTTTTTT. The chain joins TRBV18 to TRBJ2-2; the D is unclear. The CDR3 extends over 12 amino acids. V shed 4 bases and J shed 6 bases, with 6 bases lying between them. Germline V gives CDR1 KGHSH, CDR2 LQKENI.

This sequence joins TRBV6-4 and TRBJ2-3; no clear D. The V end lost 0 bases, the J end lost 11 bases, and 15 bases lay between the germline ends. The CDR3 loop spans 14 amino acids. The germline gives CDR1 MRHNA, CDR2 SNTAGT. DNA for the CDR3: TGTGCCAGCAGTGACTCGATTTCCCCCGGCATGCAGTATTTT. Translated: CASSDSISPGMQYF.

The CDR3 coding sequence is TGTGCCTTAGAGGTCGCTTCCTACGAGCAGTACTTC. This encodes CALEVASYEQYF. The J gene is TRBJ2-7, the V gene TRBV30, with D unclear. V lost 7 bases and J lost 1, with 11 bases in between. CDR1 and CDR2 from the germline V gene are GTSNPN and SVGIG (reference sequence). This CDR3 spans 12 amino acids. The full variable domain, its missing parts supplied by reference TRBV30 and TRBJ2-7, is SQTIHQWPATLVQPVGSPLSLECTVEGTSNPNLYWYRQAAGRGLQLLFYSVGIGQISSEVPQNLSASRPQDRQFILSSKKLLLSDSGFYLCALEVASYEQYFGPGTRLTVT.

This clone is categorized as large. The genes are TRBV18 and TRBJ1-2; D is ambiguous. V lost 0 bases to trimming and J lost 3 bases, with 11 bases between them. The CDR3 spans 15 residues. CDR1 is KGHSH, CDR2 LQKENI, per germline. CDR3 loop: CASSPPEEPDYGYTF. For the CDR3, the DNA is TGTGCCAGCTCACCACCAGAGGAGCCTGACTATGGCTACACCTTC.

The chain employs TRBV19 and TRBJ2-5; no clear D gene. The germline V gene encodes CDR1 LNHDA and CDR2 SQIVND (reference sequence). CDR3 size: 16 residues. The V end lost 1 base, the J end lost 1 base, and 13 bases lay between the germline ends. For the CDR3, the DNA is TGTGCCAGTAGTATAGCACATGGCAAGGGCCAAGAGACCCAGTACTTC. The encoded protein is CASSIAHGKGQETQYF.

The chain's CDR3 is CAWGRQDSGNTIYF. Written as DNA, the CDR3 is TGTGCCTGGGGGCGACAGGACAGTGGAAACACCATATATTTT. The chain has TRBV30 and TRBJ1-3, with a possible D match to TRBD1 (6 bases). The CDR3 runs to 14 residues. In germline, CDR1 is GTSNPN, CDR2 SVGIG (reference sequence). Trimming took off 5 bases at V and 3 bases at J, with 14 bases between the two ends.

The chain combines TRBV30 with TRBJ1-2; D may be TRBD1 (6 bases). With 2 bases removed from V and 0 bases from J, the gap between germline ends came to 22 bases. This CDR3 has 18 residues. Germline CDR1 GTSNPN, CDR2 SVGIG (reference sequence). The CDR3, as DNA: TGTGCCTGGAGTCAATCCCCCCCCAAGGGGGATGCTAACTATGGCTACACCTTC. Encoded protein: CAWSQSPPKGDANYGYTF.

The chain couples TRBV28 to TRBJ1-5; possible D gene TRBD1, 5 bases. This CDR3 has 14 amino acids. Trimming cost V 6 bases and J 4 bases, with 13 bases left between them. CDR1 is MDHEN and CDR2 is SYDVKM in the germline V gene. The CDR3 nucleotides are TGTGCCAGCAGCCCCAGGAGGGGAAATCAGCCCCAGCATTTT. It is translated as CASSPRRGNQPQHF.